This T cell receptor beta chain appears in the sequencing data of a study of chemoradiotherapy in HPV16-positive cancers. Study-level information: A couple of HPV16-positive patients' cells yielded candidate HPV-specific clones and common motifs. Overall study findings and caveats: Candidate HPV-specific clones and E7-related TCR motifs grew in tumor during treatment. The functional HPV-specific definition rests on just a couple of HPV16-positive patients.

Turning to this clone: Its target is not known.

Sequencing was performed with immunoSEQ multiplex PCR; in TCRdb, only in-frame clones are kept and a portion is missing. The sample shows just under 5,000 clones, around 90% of them seen only once. The CDR3 extends over 16 amino acids. Per the germline V gene, CDR1 is SGHDT and CDR2 is YYEEEE. Trimming removed 1 base from V and 1 base from J, with 14 bases in between. Material: tumor tissue, obtained from a patient who underwent chemoradiotherapy. The V and J genes are TRBV5-6 and TRBJ1-1, with a weak D call TRBD1 (6 bases). This TCR was recovered from a human donor with HPV-associated anogenital cancer. CDR3 protein: CASSLYGGGGNTEAFF. The DNA of the CDR3 is TGTGCCAGCAGCTTGTATGGGGGCGGTGGGAACACTGAAGCTTTCTTT.